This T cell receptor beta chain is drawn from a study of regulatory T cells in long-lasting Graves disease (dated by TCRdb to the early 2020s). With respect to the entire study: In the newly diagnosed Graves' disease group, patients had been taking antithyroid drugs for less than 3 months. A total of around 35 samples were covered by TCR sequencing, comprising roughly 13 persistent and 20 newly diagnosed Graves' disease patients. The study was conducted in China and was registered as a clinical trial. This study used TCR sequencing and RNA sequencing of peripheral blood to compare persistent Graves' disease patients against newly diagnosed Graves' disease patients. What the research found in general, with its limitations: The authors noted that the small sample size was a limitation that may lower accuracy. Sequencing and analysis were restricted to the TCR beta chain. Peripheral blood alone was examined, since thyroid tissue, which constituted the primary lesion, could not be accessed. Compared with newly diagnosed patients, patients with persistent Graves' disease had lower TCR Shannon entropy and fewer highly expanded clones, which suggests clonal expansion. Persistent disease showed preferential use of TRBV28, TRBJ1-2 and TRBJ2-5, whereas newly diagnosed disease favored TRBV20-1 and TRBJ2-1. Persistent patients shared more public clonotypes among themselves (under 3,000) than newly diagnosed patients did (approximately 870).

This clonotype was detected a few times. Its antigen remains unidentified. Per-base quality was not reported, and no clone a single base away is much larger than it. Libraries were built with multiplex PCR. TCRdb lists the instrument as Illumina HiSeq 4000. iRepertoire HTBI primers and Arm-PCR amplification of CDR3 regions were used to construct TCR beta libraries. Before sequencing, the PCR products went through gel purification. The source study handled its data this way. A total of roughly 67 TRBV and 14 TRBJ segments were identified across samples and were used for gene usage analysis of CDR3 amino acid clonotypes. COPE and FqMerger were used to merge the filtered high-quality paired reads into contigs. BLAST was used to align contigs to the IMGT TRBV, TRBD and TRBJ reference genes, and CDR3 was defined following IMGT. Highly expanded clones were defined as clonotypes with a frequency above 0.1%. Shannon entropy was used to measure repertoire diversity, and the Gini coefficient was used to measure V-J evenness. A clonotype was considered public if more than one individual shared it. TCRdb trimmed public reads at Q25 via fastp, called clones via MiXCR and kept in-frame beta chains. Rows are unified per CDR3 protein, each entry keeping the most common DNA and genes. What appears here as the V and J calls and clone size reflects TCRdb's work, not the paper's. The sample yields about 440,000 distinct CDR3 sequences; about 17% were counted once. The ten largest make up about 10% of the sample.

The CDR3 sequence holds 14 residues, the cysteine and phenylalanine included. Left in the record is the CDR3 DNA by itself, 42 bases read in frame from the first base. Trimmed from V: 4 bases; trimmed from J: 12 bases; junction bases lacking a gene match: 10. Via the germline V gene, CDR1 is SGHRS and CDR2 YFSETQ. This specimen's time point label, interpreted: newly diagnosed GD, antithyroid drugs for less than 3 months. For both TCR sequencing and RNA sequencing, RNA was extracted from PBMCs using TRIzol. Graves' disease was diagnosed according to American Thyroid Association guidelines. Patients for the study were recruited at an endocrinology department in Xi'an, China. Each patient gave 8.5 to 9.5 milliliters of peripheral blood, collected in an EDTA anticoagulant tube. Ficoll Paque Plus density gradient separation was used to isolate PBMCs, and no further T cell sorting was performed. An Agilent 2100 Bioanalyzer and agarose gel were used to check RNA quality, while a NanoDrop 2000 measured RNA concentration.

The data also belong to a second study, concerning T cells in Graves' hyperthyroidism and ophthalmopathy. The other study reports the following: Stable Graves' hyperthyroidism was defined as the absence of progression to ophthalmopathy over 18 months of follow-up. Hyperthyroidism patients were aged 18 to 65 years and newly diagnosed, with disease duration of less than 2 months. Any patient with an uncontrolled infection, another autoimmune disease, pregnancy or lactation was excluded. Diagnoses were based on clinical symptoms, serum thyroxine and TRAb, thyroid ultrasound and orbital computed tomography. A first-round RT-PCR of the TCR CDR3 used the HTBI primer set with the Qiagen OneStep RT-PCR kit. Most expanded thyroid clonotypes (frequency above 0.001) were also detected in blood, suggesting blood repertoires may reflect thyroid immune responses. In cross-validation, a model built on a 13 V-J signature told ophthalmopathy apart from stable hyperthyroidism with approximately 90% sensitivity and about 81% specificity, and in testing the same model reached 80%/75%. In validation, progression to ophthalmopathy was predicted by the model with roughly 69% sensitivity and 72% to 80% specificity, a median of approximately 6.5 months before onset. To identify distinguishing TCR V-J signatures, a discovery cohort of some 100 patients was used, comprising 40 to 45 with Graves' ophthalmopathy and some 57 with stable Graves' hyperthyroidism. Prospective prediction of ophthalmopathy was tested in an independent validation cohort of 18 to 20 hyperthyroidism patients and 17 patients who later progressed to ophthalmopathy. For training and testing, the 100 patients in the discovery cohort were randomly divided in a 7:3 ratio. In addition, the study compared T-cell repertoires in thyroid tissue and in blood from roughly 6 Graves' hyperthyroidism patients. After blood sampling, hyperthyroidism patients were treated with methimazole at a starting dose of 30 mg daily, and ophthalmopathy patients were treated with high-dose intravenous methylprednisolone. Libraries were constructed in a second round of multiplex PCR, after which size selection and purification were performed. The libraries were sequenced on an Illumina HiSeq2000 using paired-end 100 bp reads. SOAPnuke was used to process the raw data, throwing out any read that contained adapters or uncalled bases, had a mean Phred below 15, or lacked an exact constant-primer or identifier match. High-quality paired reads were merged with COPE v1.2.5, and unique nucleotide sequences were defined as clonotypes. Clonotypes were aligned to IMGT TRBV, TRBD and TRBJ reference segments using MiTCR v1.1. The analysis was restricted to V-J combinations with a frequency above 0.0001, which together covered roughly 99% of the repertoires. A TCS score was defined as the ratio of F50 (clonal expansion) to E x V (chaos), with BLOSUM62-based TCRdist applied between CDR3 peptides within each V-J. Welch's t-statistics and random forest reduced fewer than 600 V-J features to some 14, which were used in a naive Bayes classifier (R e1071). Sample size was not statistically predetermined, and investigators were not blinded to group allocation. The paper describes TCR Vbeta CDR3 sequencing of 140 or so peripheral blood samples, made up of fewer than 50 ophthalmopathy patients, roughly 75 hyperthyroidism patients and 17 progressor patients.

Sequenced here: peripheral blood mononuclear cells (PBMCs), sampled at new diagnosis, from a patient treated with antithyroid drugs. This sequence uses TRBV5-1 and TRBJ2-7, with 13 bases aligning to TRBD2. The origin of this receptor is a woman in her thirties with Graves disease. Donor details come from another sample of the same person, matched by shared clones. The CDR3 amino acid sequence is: CASSPRTSGSFWYF. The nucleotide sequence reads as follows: TGCGCCAGCAGCCCGCGGACTAGCGGGAGTTTCTGGTACTTC.